The 21 T cell receptor beta chains presented below share a single source sample, sequenced in a study of blood T cell repertoires in COVID-19. The table came from immunoSEQ multiplex PCR; TCRdb's copy has only in-frame clones and leaves some out. The sample lists more than 100,000 clones, approximately 86% occurring once. The material sequenced was peripheral blood. The receptors come from a woman between 45 and 65 years old with active or convalescent COVID-19.

The chain joins TRBV19 to TRBJ2-7; 8 nucleotides agree with TRBD2. Trimming at V came to 3 bases and at J to 5 bases, leaving 6 bases not matched to a gene. The CDR3 sequence is 14 residues long. CDR1 and CDR2 (germline): LNHDA, SQIVND (reference sequence). The CDR3 loop reads CASSMTSGSDEQYF. CDR3 sequence (DNA): TGTGCCAGTAGTATGACCAGCGGGAGTGACGAGCAGTACTTC.

The chain joins TRBV18 to TRBJ2-3, with D uncertain. V lost 2 bases to trimming and J lost 9 bases, with 12 bases between them. Germline loops: CDR1 KGHSH, CDR2 LQKENI. The CDR3 length is 13 residues. In DNA form, the CDR3 reads TGTGCCAGCTCACCAGTCATGACGGAGACGCAGTATTTT. It codes for CASSPVMTETQYF.

The genes are TRBV7-9 and TRBJ1-4; D is undetermined. This CDR3 contains 14 residues. Per the germline V gene, CDR1 is SEHNR and CDR2 is FQNEAQ (reference sequence). V was pared by 5 bases and J by 8 bases, with 15 bases between. The CDR3 spells CASSPQTGGEKLFF. CDR3 in DNA: TGTGCCAGCAGCCCGCAAACCGGCGGGGAAAAACTGTTTTTT. Filled out from reference TRBV7-9 and TRBJ1-4, the complete variable domain reads DTGVSQNPRHKITKRGQNVTFRCDPISEHNRLYWYRQTLGQGPEFLTYFQNEAQLEKSRLLSDRFSAERPKGSFSTLEIQRTEQGDSAMYLCASSPQTGGEKLFFGSGTQLSVL.

The gene calls are TRBV19 and TRBJ2-1, with 9 bases fitting TRBD2. V lost 3 bases and J lost 7; bases outside the gene matches: 7. This CDR3 is 15 amino acids long. CDR1 and CDR2 (germline): LNHDA, SQIVND (reference sequence). CDR3 loop: CASSISGTSWNEQFF. The DNA of the CDR3 is TGTGCCAGTAGTATTTCCGGGACTAGCTGGAATGAGCAGTTCTTC.

The CDR3 is CSVGGGRAEETQYF. The DNA for the CDR3 is TGCAGCGTTGGAGGCGGGAGGGCTGAAGAGACCCAGTACTTC. The rearrangement uses TRBV29-1 and TRBJ2-5, with TRBD2 identical over 9 bases. The CDR3 sequence is 14 residues long. Trimming removed 4 bases from V and 3 bases from J; junction bases left unmatched: 6. Germline CDR1 reads SQVTM; CDR2 reads ANQGSEA.

The chain is built from TRBV4-1 and TRBJ2-3; 10 bases are shared with TRBD2. Looked up from germline, CDR1 is MGHRA and CDR2 is YSYEKL. The CDR3 sequence is 16 residues long. V trimming: 1 base; J trimming: 4 bases; junction bases outside the gene matches: 5. CDR3 in DNA: TGCGCCAGCAGCCAAGTTCTAGCGGGAGTGTCAGATACGCAGTATTTT. Translated: CASSQVLAGVSDTQYF.

The chain uses TRBV2 and TRBJ1-2; 7 nucleotides match TRBD1. Per the germline V gene, CDR1 is SNHLY and CDR2 is FYNNEI. The CDR3 is made up of 13 amino acids. Germline trimming cut 10 bases from V and 4 bases from J; bases unmatched to any gene: 9. CDR3 region: CAISTGTAYGYTF. DNA of the CDR3: TGTGCCATATCCACCGGGACAGCCTATGGCTACACCTTC.

The chain carries TRBV4-2 and TRBJ1-5; 10 nucleotides align to TRBD1. CDR1 is LGHNA and CDR2 is YNFKEQ in the germline V gene. Germline trimming cut 1 base from V and 4 bases from J; bases unmatched to any gene: 7. CDR3 size: 17 residues. The CDR3 region is CASSQVGDRGRNQPQHF. In nucleotides, the CDR3 is TGTGCCAGCAGCCAAGTAGGGGACAGGGGAAGGAATCAGCCCCAGCATTTT.

V gene TRBV4-1 combines with J gene TRBJ1-1, with TRBD1 identical over 7 bases. The CDR3 runs 17 residues. Germline assignment: CDR1 MGHRA and CDR2 YSYEKL. Trimming took 1 base from V and 1 from J; bases not matched to a gene: 9. The CDR3 nucleotides are TGCGCCAGCAGCCAAGCAACTTACAGGGGCGGGAACACTGAAGCTTTCTTT. It encodes CASSQATYRGGNTEAFF.

This clone has a single count. The rearrangement uses TRBV7-2 and TRBJ1-1; TRBD1 matches at 7 bases. The germline CDR1 and CDR2 sequences are SGHTA and FQGNSA. This CDR3 region has 14 residues. Unmatched junction bases numbered 6, after V lost 0 bases and J lost 8 bases. Here the CDR3 reads CASSLAGGETEAFF. CDR3 DNA: TGTGCCAGCAGCTTAGCAGGGGGCGAAACCGAAGCTTTCTTT.

The chain is built from TRBV28 and TRBJ2-1; 11 nucleotides line up with TRBD2. CDR1 and CDR2 (germline): MDHEN, SYDVKM. Trimming at V came to 2 bases and at J to 3 bases, leaving 12 bases not matched to a gene. This CDR3 is built from 19 residues. The CDR3 coding sequence is TGTGCCAGCAGTTTAACAACGGGGGCCGGGACTAGCGGCTACAATGAGCAGTTCTTC. Translated: CASSLTTGAGTSGYNEQFF.

V gene TRBV18 combines with J gene TRBJ2-3; D not certain. The V gene lost 1 base and the J gene lost 5 bases, with 13 bases spanning the gap. Germline CDR1 KGHSH, CDR2 LQKENI. This CDR3 spans 15 amino acids. CDR3 nucleotides: TGTGCCAGCTCACCACTGGGTAGCTGGGTAGATACGCAGTATTTT. Encoded protein: CASSPLGSWVDTQYF.

The chain has TRBV24-1 and TRBJ2-7, with 10 bases that match TRBD2. V shed 6 bases and J 3 bases; nucleotides not matched to a gene: 4. This CDR3 has 14 residues. The germline gives CDR1 KGHDR, CDR2 SFDVKD. As DNA, the CDR3 is TGTGCCACCAGTAGCGGGAGGGGAGTCTACGAGCAGTACTTC. Protein sequence: CATSSGRGVYEQYF.

By sample share, this clone is medium-sized. This chain uses TRBV9 with TRBJ2-2; D not resolved. The V end lost 3 bases, the J end lost 5 bases, and 5 bases lay between the germline ends. CDR3 length equals 12 residues. Germline lookup yields CDR1 SGDLS and CDR2 YYNGEE. This CDR3 reads CASSAFTGELFF. The CDR3, as DNA: TGTGCCAGCAGCGCCTTTACCGGGGAGCTGTTTTTT.

This rearrangement joins TRBV4-1 to TRBJ1-2, with 10 bases aligning to TRBD1. The CDR3 has 20 amino acids. Germline lookup yields CDR1 MGHRA and CDR2 YSYEKL. The junction had 15 bases not matched to a gene; V was cut back by 2 bases and J by 0 bases. For the CDR3, the DNA is TGCGCCAGCAGCCAAACGCCTGGGGGACAGGGGTCCCCTACTAACTATGGCTACACCTTC. It yields the protein CASSQTPGGQGSPTNYGYTF.

About this clone: Other DNA sequences in this specimen translate into the identical CDR3. The chain combines TRBV3-1 (or the pseudogene TRBV3-2) with TRBJ1-2; D not certain. The length of the CDR3 is 12 residues. CDR1 and CDR2 from the germline V gene are LGHDT and YNNKEL (reference sequence). Trimming shortened V by 0 bases and J by 8 bases, and 7 bases separated the two germline ends. As DNA, the CDR3 is TGTGCCAGCAGCCAAGATCGCCGGGGCTACACCTTC. Translation: CASSQDRRGYTF.

J is TRBJ1-5 and V is TRBV5-6, with D possibly being TRBD1 (5 bases). The V end lost 3 bases, the J end lost 7 bases, and 17 bases lay between the germline ends. The CDR3 is made up of 15 amino acids. Germline V gene lookup returns CDR1 SGHDT and CDR2 YYEEEE. The CDR3 nucleotides read TGTGCCAGCAGCTGGTCCGGAGACAGAGGCCAGCCCCAGCATTTT. The encoded protein is CASSWSGDRGQPQHF.

J is TRBJ1-4 and V is TRBV28, with a weak D call TRBD1 (5 bases). Germline V gene sequence: CDR1 MDHEN, CDR2 SYDVKM. This CDR3 is built from 15 residues. The V gene lost 5 bases and the J gene lost 8 bases, with 18 bases spanning the gap. The CDR3: CASSPWGREGEKLFF. The CDR3 DNA is TGTGCCAGCAGTCCCTGGGGGAGGGAGGGAGAAAAACTGTTTTTT.

The table lists this clone with a count of one. The gene calls are TRBV4-1 and TRBJ2-3; 10 positions agree with TRBD2. J gave up 10 bases and V 4 bases, and 11 bases lay outside the gene matches. The CDR3 runs 15 residues. CDR1 is MGHRA, CDR2 YSYEKL, per germline. For the CDR3, the DNA is TGCGCCAGCAGCCTAATATACGCTAGCGGGAGTTCGCAGTATTTT. Translated: CASSLIYASGSSQYF.

V is TRBV5-4 and J is TRBJ1-1; 7 nucleotides agree with TRBD1. Germline assignment: CDR1 SGHNT and CDR2 YYREEE (reference sequence). V trimming: 6 bases; J trimming: 1 base; junction bases outside the gene matches: 3. This CDR3 contains 13 residues. The CDR3: CASTGQTNTEAFF. As DNA, the CDR3 is TGTGCCAGCACGGGACAGACGAACACTGAAGCTTTCTTT.

The V gene is TRBV3-1 (or the pseudogene TRBV3-2), the J gene TRBJ2-1, with TRBD1 identical over 9 bases. CDR1 is LGHDT and CDR2 is YNNKEL in the germline V gene (reference sequence). There are 19 residues in the CDR3. V was clipped by 4 bases and J by 1 base; unmatched bases: 14. The DNA of the CDR3 is TGTGCCAGCAGCCTCCCCTACCGGGACAGGGAGGAATCCTACAATGAGCAGTTCTTC. This codes for CASSLPYRDREESYNEQFF.